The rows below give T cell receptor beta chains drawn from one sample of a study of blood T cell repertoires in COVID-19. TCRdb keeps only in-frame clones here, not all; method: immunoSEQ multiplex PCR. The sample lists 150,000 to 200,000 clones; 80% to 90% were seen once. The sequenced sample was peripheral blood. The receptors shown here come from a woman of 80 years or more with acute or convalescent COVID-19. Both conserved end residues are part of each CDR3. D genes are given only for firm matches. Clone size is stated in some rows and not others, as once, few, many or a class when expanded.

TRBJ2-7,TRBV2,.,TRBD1,CASSRQGRSYEQYF,TGTGCCAGCAGCAGACAGGGTCGCTCCTACGAGCAGTACTTC
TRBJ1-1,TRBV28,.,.,CASSFTSDGSEAFF,TGTGCCAGCAGTTTCACCTCCGACGGGAGTGAAGCTTTCTTT
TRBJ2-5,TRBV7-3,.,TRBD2,CASSLNGGASETQYF,TGTGCCAGCAGCTTAAACGGGGGGGCGTCAGAGACCCAGTACTTC
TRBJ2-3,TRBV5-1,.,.,CASRSSLGGRGTDTQYF,TGCGCCAGCAGGTCCTCCCTCGGGGGTCGGGGCACAGATACGCAGTATTTT
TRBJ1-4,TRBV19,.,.,CASAAGRRNEKLFF,TGTGCCAGTGCTGCAGGGCGGAGAAATGAAAAACTGTTTTTT
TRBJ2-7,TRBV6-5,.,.,CASSWGPYEQYF,TGTGCCAGCAGTTGGGGCCCCTACGAGCAGTACTTC
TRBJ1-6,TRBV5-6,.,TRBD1,CASSRRRTGHSPLHF,TGTGCCAGCAGCCGCCGCAGGACAGGCCATTCACCCCTCCACTTT
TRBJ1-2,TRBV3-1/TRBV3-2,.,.,CASSHQGLTLGGYTF,TGTGCCAGCAGCCACCAGGGACTCACCCTCGGGGGCTACACCTTC
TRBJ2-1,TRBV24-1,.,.,CATSPGSRGAQFF,TGTGCCACCAGCCCGGGATCCCGGGGGGCGCAGTTCTTC
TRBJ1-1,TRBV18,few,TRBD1,CASSTNRGGDTEAFF,TGTGCCAGCTCAACAAACAGGGGTGGGGACACTGAAGCTTTCTTT
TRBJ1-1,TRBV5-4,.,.,CASREQVNTEAFF,TGTGCCAGCAGGGAACAGGTGAACACTGAAGCTTTCTTT
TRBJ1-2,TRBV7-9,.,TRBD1,CASSPRDSAGYTF,TGTGCCAGCAGCCCCCGGGACAGCGCGGGCTACACCTTC
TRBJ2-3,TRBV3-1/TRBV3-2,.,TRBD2,CASSHTATSGGPADTQYF,TGTGCCAGCAGCCACACTGCAACTTCGGGGGGGCCCGCGGATACGCAGTATTTT
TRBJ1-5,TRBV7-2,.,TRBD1,CASSQGQGWQPQHF,TGTGCCAGCAGCCAGGGACAGGGCTGGCAGCCCCAGCATTTT
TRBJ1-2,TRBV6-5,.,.,CASSYGGSNYGYTF,TGTGCCAGCAGTTACGGAGGGTCTAACTATGGCTACACCTTC
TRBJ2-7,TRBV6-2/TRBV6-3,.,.,CASSFKPYEQYF,TGTGCCAGCAGTTTTAAGCCCTACGAGCAGTACTTC
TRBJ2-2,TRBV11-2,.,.,CASSLGLVNTGELFF,TGTGCCAGCAGCTTAGGGCTGGTTAACACCGGGGAGCTGTTTTTT
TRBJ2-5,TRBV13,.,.,CASSHSPRVQETQYF,TGTGCCAGCAGCCATAGTCCTCGAGTCCAAGAGACCCAGTACTTC
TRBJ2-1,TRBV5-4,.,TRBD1,CASSFLTGGAGNEQFF,TGTGCCAGCAGCTTCCTAACAGGGGGCGCCGGCAATGAGCAGTTCTTC
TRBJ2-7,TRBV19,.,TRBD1,CASSTTGASSYEQYF,TGTGCCAGTAGTACTACAGGGGCGAGCTCCTACGAGCAGTACTTC
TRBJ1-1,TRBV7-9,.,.,CASSFFLSTEAFF,TGTGCCAGCAGCTTTTTCCTCAGCACTGAAGCTTTCTTT
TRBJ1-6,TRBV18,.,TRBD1,CASSPGTGDNSPLHF,TGTGCCAGCTCCCCCGGGACAGGGGATAATTCACCCCTCCACTTT
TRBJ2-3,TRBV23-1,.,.,CASSPHRTAWGVDTQYF,TGCGCCAGCAGTCCACACCGGACAGCCTGGGGAGTAGATACGCAGTATTTT
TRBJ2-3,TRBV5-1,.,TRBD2,CASSLEVAGVDTQYF,TGCGCCAGCAGCTTGGAAGTAGCGGGAGTAGATACGCAGTATTTT
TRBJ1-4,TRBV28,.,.,CASSLSTTGPATNEKLFF,TGTGCCAGCAGTTTATCCACCACAGGTCCGGCAACTAATGAAAAACTGTTTTTT
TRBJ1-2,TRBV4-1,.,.,CASSQVAGLLYGYTF,TGCGCCAGCAGCCAAGTTGCGGGACTGCTATATGGCTACACCTTC